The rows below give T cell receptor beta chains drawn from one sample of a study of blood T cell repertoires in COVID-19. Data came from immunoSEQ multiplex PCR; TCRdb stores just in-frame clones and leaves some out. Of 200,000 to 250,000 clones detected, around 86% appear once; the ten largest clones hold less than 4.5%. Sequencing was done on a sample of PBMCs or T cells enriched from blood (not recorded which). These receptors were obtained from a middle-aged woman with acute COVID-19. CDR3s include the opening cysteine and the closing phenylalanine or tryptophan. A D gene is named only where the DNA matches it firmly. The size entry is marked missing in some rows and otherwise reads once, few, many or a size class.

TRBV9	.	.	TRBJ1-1	TGTGCCAGCAGCGTAGGAAACTTGGGAGACACTGAAGCTTTCTTT	CASSVGNLGDTEAFF
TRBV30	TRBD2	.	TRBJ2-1	TGTGCCTGGAGTGCCCGACTAGCGGGGGGGCCCTACAATGAGCAGTTCTTC	CAWSARLAGGPYNEQFF
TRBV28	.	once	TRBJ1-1	TGTGCCAGCAGTTTAGACAGGCTTGGGTGGAACACTGAAGCTTTCTTT	CASSLDRLGWNTEAFF
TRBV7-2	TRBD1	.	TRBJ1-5	TGTGCCAGCAGCCTCGCTTACACAGGGGGAAGTCAGCCCCAGCATTTT	CASSLAYTGGSQPQHF
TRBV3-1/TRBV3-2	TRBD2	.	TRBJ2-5	TGTGCCAGCCTCAGAAACGGCGGGGGAGAGACCCAGTACTTC	CASLRNGGGETQYF
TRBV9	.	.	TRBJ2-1	TGTGCCAGCAGCGTAGAGCCTGGAGGACAGCTCTACAATGAGCAGTTCTTC	CASSVEPGGQLYNEQFF
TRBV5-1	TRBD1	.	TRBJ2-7	TGCGCCAGCAGCTTGTACTGGGGACAGGGGATCTCCTACGAGCAGTACTTC	CASSLYWGQGISYEQYF
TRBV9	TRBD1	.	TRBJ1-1	TGTGCCAGCAGCGTGACAGGGTACGTGAACACTGAAGCTTTCTTT	CASSVTGYVNTEAFF
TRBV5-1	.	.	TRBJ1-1	TGCGCCAGCAGCTTGGACGGGGCGGAGGGGGAAGCTTTCTTT	CASSLDGAEGEAFF
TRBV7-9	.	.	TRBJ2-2	TGTGCCAGCACCTCAGGGGGGCCCACCGGGGAGCTGTTTTTT	CASTSGGPTGELFF
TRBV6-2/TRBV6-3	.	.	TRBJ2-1	TGTGCCAGCAGTTACTGGGCAGGAACCCCGGGACTGAAGTTCTTC	CASSYWAGTPGLKFF
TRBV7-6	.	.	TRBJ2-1	TGTGCCAGCAGCTTAGGGGGCATGGGTGAGCAGTTCTTC	CASSLGGMGEQFF
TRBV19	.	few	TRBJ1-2	TGTGCCAGTAGTATACCCCCCGGCAGGGCCAGAGGCTATGGCTACACCTTC	CASSIPPGRARGYGYTF
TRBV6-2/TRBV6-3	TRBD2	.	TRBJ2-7	TGTGCCAGCAGTCCGGGACTATCCATGAGGGAGCAGTACTTC	CASSPGLSMREQYF
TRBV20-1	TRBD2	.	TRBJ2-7	TGCAGTGCTAGTGGGGCCCTAGCGGGGGACTGCGAGCAGTACTTC	CSASGALAGDCEQYF
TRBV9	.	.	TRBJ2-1	TGTGCCAGCAGCGTAGGGGCAGGGGAGATTTCCAATGAGCAGTTCTTC	CASSVGAGEISNEQFF
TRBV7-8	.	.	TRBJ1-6	TGTGCCAGCAGCCGATCCCGAGATTCACCCCTCCACTTT	CASSRSRDSPLHF
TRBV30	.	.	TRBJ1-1	TGTGCCTGGACCTCCGTTTCGTACAGTGAAGCTTTCTTT	CAWTSVSYSEAFF
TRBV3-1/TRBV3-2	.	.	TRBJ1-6	TGTGCCAGCAGTCAGTCCAGGGGAAATAATTCACCCCTCCACTTT	CASSQSRGNNSPLHF
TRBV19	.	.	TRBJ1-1	TGTGCCAGTAGTATGTACTTGGGGGCCGGGGCTGAAGCTTTCTTT	CASSMYLGAGAEAFF
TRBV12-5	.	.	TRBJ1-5	TGTGCTAGTGGTTTGGTCGGGGGTAATCAGCCCCAGCATTTT	CASGLVGGNQPQHF
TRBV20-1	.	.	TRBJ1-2	TGCAGTGCTAGTTCGGGGGACAACTATGGCTACACCTTC	CSASSGDNYGYTF
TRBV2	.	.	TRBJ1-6	TGTGCCAGCAGTACCGGGACAATTTCACCCCTCCACTTT	CASSTGTISPLHF
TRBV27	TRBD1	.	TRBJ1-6	TGTGCCAGCAGTGTGACAGGGTCGAATTCACCCCTCCACTTT	CASSVTGSNSPLHF
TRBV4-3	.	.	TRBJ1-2	TGCGCCAGCAGCCAAGAACGCGGCTGGGACTATGGCTACACCTTC	CASSQERGWDYGYTF
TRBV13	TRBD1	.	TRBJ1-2	TGTGCCAGCAGCCTGGGACAGGGGGCGCCTGGCTACACCTTC	CASSLGQGAPGYTF
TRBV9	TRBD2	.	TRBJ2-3	TGTGCCAGCAGAGCTAGCGGGGGGGCATCAGATACGCAGTATTTT	CASRASGGASDTQYF
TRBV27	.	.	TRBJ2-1	TGTGCCAGCAGTTTTTTTTCGTTTGAGGGTATCTACAATGAGCAGTTCTTC	CASSFFSFEGIYNEQFF
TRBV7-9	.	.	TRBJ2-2	TGTGCCAGCAGTGAAGGACACCTCACCGGGGAGCTGTTTTTT	CASSEGHLTGELFF
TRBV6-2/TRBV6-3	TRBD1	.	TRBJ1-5	TGTGCCAGCAGTTACGACAGGGGCTCACCTAATCAGCCCCAGCATTTT	CASSYDRGSPNQPQHF
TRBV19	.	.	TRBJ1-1	TGTGCCAGTAGTATCGGGGGGGCATCCACTGAAGCTTTCTTT	CASSIGGASTEAFF
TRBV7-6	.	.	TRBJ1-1	TGTGCCAGCAGTTCGGGACAGAACACTGAAGCTTTCTTT	CASSSGQNTEAFF
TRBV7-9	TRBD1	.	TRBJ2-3	TGTGCCAGCAGTTCAACCTACAGGGGTAATACGCAGTATTTT	CASSSTYRGNTQYF
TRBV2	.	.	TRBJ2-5	TGTGCCAGCAGTGTAAGTCTCCGCTACAGAGAGTACTTC	CASSVSLRYREYF
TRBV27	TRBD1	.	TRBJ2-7	TGTGCCAGCAGCCGGACAGGGCTCTCCTACGAGCAGTACTTC	CASSRTGLSYEQYF
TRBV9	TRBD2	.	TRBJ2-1	TGTGCCAGCAGCGCTAGCGGGGGGGCGAATGAGCAGTTCTTC	CASSASGGANEQFF
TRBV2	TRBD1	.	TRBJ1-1	TGTGCCAGCAGAAAGTTCCGGGACAGGGGGCAGGGTCGAATTAGGACTGAAGCTTTCTTT	CASRKFRDRGQGRIRTEAFF
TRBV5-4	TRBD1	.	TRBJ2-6	TGTGCCGTCGACAGGGGACTCTCTGGGGCCAACGTCCTGACTTTC	CAVDRGLSGANVLTF
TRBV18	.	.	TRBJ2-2	TGTGCCAGCTCACCATCATACACCGGGGAGCTGTTTTTT	CASSPSYTGELFF
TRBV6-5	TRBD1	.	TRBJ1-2	TGTGCCAGCGGCGGGACAGGGTCTAACTATGGCTACACCTTC	CASGGTGSNYGYTF
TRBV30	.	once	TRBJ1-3	TGTGCCTGGAACAGGGTCCTCTCTGGAAACACCATATATTTT	CAWNRVLSGNTIYF
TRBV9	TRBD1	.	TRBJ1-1	TGTGCCAGCAGCCCCACGACAGGGGGCTCATCTTTCTTT	CASSPTTGGSSFF
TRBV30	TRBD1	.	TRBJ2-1	TGTGCCGGGACAGTCCCGACTCCCCCTTACAATGAGCAGTTCTTC	CAGTVPTPPYNEQFF
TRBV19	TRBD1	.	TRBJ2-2	TGTGCCAGTAGTGGGGGACAGGGGGCGAGTACCGGGGAGCTGTTTTTT	CASSGGQGASTGELFF
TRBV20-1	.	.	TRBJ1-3	TGCAGTGCTAGTGGCGGGCAGCTAGCTGGAAACACCATATATTTT	CSASGGQLAGNTIYF
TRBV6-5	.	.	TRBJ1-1	TGTGCCACCAGGGGCTACCCGATCACTGAAGCTTTCTTT	CATRGYPITEAFF
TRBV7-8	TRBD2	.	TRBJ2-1	TGTGCCAGCAGACGACATAGGACTAGCGATGTGGCCATTGAGCAGTTCTTC	CASRRHRTSDVAIEQFF
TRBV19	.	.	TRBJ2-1	TGTGCCAGTAGTATCATAGACGGGGGTTACAATGAGCAGTTCTTC	CASSIIDGGYNEQFF
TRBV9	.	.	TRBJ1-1	TGTGCCAGCAGCGTAGGTAAGGGGTTCGCTGAAGCTTTCTTT	CASSVGKGFAEAFF
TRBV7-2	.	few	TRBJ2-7	TGTGCCAGCAGCTTCGTCTCCTACGAGCAGTACTTC	CASSFVSYEQYF